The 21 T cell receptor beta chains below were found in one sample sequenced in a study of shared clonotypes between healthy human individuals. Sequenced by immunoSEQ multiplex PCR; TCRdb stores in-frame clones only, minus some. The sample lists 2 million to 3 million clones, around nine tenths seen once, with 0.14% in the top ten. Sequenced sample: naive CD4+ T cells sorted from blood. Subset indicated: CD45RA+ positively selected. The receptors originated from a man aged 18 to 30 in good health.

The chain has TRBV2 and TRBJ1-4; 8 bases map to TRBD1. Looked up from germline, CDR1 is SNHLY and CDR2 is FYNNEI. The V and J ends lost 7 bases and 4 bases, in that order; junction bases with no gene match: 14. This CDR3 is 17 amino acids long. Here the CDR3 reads CASIRYRQGAVNEKLFF. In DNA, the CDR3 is TGTGCCAGCATTCGATATCGTCAGGGGGCAGTTAATGAAAAACTGTTTTTT. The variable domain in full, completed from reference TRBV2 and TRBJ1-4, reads EPEVTQTPSHQVTQMGQEVILRCVPISNHLYFYWYRQILGQKVEFLVSFYNNEISEKSEIFDDQFSVERPDGSNFTLKIRSTKLEDSAMYFCASIRYRQGAVNEKLFFGSGTQLSVL.

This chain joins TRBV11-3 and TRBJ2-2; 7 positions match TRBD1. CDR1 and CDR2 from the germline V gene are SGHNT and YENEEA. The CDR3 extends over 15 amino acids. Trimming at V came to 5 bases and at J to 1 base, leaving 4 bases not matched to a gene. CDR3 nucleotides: TGTGCCAGCAGCCCGGGACAGTTGAACACCGGGGAGCTGTTTTTT. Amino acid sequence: CASSPGQLNTGELFF.

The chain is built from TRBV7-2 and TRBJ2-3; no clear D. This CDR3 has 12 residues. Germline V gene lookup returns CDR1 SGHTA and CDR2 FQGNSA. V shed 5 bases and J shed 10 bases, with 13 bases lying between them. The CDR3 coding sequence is TGTGCCAGCAGCATAGATGGGGTTTCGCAGTATTTT. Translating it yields CASSIDGVSQYF. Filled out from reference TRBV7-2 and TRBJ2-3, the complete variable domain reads GAGVSQSPSNKVTEKGKDVELRCDPISGHTALYWYRQSLGQGLEFLIYFQGNSAPDKSGLPSDRFSAERTGGSVSTLTIQRTQQEDSAVYLCASSIDGVSQYFGPGTRLTVL.

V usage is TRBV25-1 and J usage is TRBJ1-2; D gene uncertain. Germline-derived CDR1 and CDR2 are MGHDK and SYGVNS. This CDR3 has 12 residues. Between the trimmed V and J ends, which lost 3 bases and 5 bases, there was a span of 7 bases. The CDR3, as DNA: TGTGCCAGCAGTGACGGCCTGTATGGCTACACCTTC. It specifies CASSDGLYGYTF.

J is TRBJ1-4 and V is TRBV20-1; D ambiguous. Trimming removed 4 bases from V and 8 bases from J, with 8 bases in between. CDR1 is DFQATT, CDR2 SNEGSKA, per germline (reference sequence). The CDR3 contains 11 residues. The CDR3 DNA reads TGCAGTGCTACCAGATGGGAAAAACTGTTTTTT. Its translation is CSATRWEKLFF.

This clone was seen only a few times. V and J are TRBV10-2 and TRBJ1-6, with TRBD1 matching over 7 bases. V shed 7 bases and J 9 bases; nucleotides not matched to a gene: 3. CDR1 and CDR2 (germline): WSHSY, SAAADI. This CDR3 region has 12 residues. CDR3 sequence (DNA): TGCGCCAGCACCGACAGGGCTTCACCCCTCCACTTT. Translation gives CASTDRASPLHF.

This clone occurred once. In DNA form, the CDR3 reads TGCGCCAGCAGCTATGGGACAGGGGGTTTTTACGAGCAGTACTTC. This codes for CASSYGTGGFYEQYF. The rearrangement joins TRBV5-1 to TRBJ2-7; TRBD1 matches at 11 bases. The CDR3 has 15 residues. The trim removed 3 bases at V and 4 bases at J, leaving 6 bases unmatched. Germline CDR1 is SGHRS and CDR2 is YFSETQ.

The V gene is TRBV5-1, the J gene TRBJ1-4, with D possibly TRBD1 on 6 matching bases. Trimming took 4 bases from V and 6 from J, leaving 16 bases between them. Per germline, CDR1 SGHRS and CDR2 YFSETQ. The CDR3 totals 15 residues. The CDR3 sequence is CASSPETYRDEKLFF. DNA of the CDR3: TGCGCCAGCAGCCCTGAGACTTACAGGGATGAAAAACTGTTTTTT. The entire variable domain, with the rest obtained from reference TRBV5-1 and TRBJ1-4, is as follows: KAGVTQTPRYLIKTRGQQVTLSCSPISGHRSVSWYQQTPGQGLQFLFEYFSETQRNKGNFPGRFSGRQFSNSRSEMNVSTLELGDSALYLCASSPETYRDEKLFFGSGTQLSVL.

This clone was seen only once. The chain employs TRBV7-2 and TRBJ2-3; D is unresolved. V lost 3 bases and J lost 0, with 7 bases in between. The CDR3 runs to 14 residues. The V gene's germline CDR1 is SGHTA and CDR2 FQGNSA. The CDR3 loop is CASSFQGSTDTQYF. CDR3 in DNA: TGTGCCAGCAGCTTCCAAGGGAGCACAGATACGCAGTATTTT.

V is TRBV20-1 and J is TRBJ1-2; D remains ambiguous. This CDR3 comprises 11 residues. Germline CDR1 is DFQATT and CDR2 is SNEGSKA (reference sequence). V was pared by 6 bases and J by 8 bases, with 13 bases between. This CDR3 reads CSALRGEGYTF. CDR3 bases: TGCAGTGCGCTACGTGGGGAGGGCTACACCTTC.

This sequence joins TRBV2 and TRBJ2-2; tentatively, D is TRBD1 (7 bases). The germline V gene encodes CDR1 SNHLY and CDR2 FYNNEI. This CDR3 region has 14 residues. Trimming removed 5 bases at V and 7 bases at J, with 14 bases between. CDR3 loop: CASSTEGANGELFF. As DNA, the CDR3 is TGTGCCAGCAGTACGGAGGGGGCGAACGGGGAGCTGTTTTTT.

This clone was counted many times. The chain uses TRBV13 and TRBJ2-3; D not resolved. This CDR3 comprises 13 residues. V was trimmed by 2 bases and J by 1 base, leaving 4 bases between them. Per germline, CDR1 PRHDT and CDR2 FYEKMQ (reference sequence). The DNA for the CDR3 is TGTGCCAGCAGCTTACTGGGCACAGATACGCAGTATTTT. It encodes CASSLLGTDTQYF. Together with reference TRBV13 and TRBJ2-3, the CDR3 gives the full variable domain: AAGVIQSPRHLIKEKRETATLKCYPIPRHDTVYWYQQGPGQDPQFLISFYEKMQSDKGSIPDRFSAQQFSDYHSELNMSSLELGDSALYFCASSLLGTDTQYFGPGTRLTVL.

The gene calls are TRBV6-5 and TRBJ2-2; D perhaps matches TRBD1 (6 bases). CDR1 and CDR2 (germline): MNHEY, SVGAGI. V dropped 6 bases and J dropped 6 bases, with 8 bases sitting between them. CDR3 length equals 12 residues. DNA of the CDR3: TGTGCCAGCAGCCGGACAGCCGGGGAGCTGTTTTTT. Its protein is CASSRTAGELFF.

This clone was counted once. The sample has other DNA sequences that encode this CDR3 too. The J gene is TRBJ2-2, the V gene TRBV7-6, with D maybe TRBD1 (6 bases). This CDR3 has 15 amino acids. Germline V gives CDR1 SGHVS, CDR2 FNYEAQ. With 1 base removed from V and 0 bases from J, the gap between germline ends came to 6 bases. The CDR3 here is CASSLGTANTGELFF. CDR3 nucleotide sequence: TGTGCCAGCAGCTTAGGGACAGCGAACACCGGGGAGCTGTTTTTT.

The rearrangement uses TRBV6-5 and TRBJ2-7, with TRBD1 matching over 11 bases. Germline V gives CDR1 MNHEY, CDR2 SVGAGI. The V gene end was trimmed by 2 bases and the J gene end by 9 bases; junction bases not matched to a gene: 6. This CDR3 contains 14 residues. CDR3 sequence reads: CASSYAGTGGTQYF. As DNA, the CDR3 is TGTGCCAGCAGTTACGCCGGGACAGGGGGGACGCAGTACTTC.

CDR3 sequence reads: CASSEGGYEQYF. The CDR3 coding sequence is TGTGCCAGCAGTGAAGGCGGGTACGAGCAGTACTTC. This chain joins TRBV6-5 and TRBJ2-7, with D tentatively TRBD2 (5 bases). This CDR3 region has 12 residues. V was cut by 5 bases and J by 4 bases, with 9 bases left in between. The germline V gene encodes CDR1 MNHEY and CDR2 SVGAGI.

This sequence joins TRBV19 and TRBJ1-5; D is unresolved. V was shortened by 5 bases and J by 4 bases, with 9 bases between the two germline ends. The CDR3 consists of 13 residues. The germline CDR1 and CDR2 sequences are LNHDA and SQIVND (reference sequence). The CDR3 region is CASSPDPNQPQHF. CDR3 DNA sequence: TGTGCCAGTAGTCCCGACCCGAATCAGCCCCAGCATTTT.

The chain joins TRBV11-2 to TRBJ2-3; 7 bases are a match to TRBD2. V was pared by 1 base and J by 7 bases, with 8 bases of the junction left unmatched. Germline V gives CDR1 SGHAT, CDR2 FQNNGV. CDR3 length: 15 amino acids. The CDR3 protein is CASSLAGGSKNTQYF. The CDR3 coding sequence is TGTGCCAGCAGCTTAGCTGGCGGGAGTAAAAATACGCAGTATTTT. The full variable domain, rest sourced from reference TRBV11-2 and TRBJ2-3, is EAGVAQSPRYKIIEKRQSVAFWCNPISGHATLYWYQQILGQGPKLLIQFQNNGVVDDSQLPKDRFSAERLKGVDSTLKIQPAKLEDSAVYLCASSLAGGSKNTQYFGPGTRLTVL.

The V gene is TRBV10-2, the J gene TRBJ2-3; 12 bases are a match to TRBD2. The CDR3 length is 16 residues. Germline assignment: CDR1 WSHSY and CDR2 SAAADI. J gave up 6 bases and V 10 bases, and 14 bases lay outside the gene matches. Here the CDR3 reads CATYSTVLAGGDTQYF. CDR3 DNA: TGCGCCACCTACTCCACAGTCCTAGCGGGGGGGGATACGCAGTATTTT.

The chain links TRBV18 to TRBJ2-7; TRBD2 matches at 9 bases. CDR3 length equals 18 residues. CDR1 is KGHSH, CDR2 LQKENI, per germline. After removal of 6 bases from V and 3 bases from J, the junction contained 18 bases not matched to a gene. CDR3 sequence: CASSQAIPAGGSLYEQYF. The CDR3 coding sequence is TGTGCCAGCTCCCAGGCAATTCCGGCGGGGGGGTCTCTCTACGAGCAGTACTTC.

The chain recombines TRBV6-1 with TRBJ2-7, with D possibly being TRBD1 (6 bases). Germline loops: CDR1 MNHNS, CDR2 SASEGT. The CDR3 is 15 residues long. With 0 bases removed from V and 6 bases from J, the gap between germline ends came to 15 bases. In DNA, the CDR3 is TGTGCCAGCAGTGAAGCAAAGGCAGGGGCGGGCGAGCAGTACTTC. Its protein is CASSEAKAGAGEQYF.